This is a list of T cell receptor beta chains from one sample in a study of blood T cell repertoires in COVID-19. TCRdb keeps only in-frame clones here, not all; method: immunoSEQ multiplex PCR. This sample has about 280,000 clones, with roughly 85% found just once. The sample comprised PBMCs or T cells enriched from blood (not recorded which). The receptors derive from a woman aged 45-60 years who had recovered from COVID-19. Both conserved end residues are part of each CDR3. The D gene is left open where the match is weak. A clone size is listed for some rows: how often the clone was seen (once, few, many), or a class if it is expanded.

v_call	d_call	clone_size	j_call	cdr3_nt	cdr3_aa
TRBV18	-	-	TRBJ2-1	TGTGCCAGCTCACCACCCGTGAGCAATGAGCAGTTCTTC	CASSPPVSNEQFF
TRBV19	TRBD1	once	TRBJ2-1	TGTGCCAGTACCCCGAGAGACAGGGCCAATGAGCAGTTCTTC	CASTPRDRANEQFF
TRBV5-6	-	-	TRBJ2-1	TGTGCCAGCAGCTTGTCTTCGGGTACTAGCTGGTCCCTCTACAATGAGCAGTTCTTC	CASSLSSGTSWSLYNEQFF
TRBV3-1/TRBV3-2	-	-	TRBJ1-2	TGTGCCAGCAGCCTGTTACAGGGACCTGGCTACACCTTC	CASSLLQGPGYTF
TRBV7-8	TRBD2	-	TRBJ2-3	TGTGCCAGCAGCTTAGTTAAAGCGGGAGACCGTCCAGATACGCAGTATTTT	CASSLVKAGDRPDTQYF
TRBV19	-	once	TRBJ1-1	TGTGCCAGTAAAGGAGGAAATTTAGCTTTCTTT	CASKGGNLAFF
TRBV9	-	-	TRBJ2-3	TGTGCCAGCAGCGAGACTAGGCTCGGAGATACGCAGTATTTT	CASSETRLGDTQYF
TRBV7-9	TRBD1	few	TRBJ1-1	TGTGCCAGCAGCCTTCCCGGGACAGGGGTAAAAGAAGCTTTCTTT	CASSLPGTGVKEAFF
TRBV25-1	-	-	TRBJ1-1	TGTGCCAGCAGTGATCGTGGCCGCCCTGAAGCTTTCTTT	CASSDRGRPEAFF
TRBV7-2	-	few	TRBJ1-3	TGTGCCAGCAGCTTAGTAGGGGACTCTGGAAACACCATATATTTT	CASSLVGDSGNTIYF
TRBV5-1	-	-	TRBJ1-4	TGCGCCAGCAGCTTAACGGGAATGGAAAAACTGTTTTTT	CASSLTGMEKLFF
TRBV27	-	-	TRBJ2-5	TGTGCCAGCAGCCCAGGAAGGCTGGGGACCCAGTACTTC	CASSPGRLGTQYF
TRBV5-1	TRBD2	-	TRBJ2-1	TGCGCCAGCAGCCCTAGCGGGGAGATGTACAATGAGCAGTTCTTC	CASSPSGEMYNEQFF
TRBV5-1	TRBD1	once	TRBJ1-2	TGCGCCAGCAGCTTCTCCAGGGCGGGGACAGCGGAGGGCTACACCTTC	CASSFSRAGTAEGYTF
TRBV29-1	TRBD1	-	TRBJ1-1	TGCAGCGTGGGGACAGGGGGAGGCACTGAAGCTTTCTTT	CSVGTGGGTEAFF
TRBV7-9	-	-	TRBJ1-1	TGTGCCAGCAGCTATACAGGGCTTCCGAACACTGAAGCTTTCTTT	CASSYTGLPNTEAFF
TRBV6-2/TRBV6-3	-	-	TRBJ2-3	TGTGCCAGCAGTTACTCGTCCGAGACAGATACGCAGTATTTT	CASSYSSETDTQYF
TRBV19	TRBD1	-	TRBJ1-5	TGTGCCAGTAGTATCCCTCATAGGGGGCTTGAGCAGCCCCAGCATTTT	CASSIPHRGLEQPQHF
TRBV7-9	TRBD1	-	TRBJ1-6	TGTGCCAGCAGCTTATCAAGGGGGCCCTCACCCCTCCACTTT	CASSLSRGPSPLHF
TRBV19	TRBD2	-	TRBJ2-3	TGTGCCAGTAGAAGGACTAGCGGCCGCACAGATACGCAGTATTTT	CASRRTSGRTDTQYF
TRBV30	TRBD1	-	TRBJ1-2	TGTGCCTGGAGCAAAGGGGGCTCCTATGGCTACACCTTC	CAWSKGGSYGYTF
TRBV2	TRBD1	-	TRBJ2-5	TGTGCCAGCAGTGATAGAGATTCAGGGGGCGAGGGTGGGGAGACCCAGTACTTC	CASSDRDSGGEGGETQYF
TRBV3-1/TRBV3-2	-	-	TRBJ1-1	TGTGCCAGCAGCCAGACAGGTCGGGGCACTGAAGCTTTCTTT	CASSQTGRGTEAFF
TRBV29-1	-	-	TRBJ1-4	TGCAGCGTCGAACGGAATGAAAAACTGTTTTTT	CSVERNEKLFF
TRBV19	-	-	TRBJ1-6	TGTGCCAGTAGTAGCCCAGGCCGGGGGGGCCTCCACTTT	CASSSPGRGGLHF
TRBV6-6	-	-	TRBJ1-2	TGTGCCAGCGGGGATCCGGGGGGCGAGGACTATGGCTACACCTTC	CASGDPGGEDYGYTF
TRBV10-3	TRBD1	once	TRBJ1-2	TGTGCCGCCTCCCCGGGACAGGGTGACTATGGCTACACCTTC	CAASPGQGDYGYTF
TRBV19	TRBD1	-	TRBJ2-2	TGTGCCAGTAGTATAGGGACAGGGAACACCGGGGAGCTGTTTTTT	CASSIGTGNTGELFF